A single sample is the source of the 4 T cell receptor beta chains below, sequenced in a study of tumor-infiltrating lymphocytes in primary liver carcinoma. It was unsorted whole blood that yielded blood RNA, and germline DNA was also extracted. A primer in the constant region served to generate TCR beta cDNA from 450 to 650 ng of total RNA. Nested multiplex PCR, run for three rounds with slightly modified ARM-PCR, yielded TCR beta libraries. TRBV1-TRBV30 forward primers and a C-beta reverse primer were used in the first two PCR rounds, which each ran for approximately 11 cycles. TCRdb reanalysed the multiplex PCR reads using MiXCR and keeps one entry per CDR3 protein. The table lists 200,000 or so distinct CDR3 sequences, 65% of them singletons. Input material: peripheral blood. These receptors were obtained from a woman aged 55-70 years with primary liver carcinoma and hepatitis B virus infection.

About this clonotype itself: This CDR3 fails to terminate in the conserved phenylalanine or tryptophan, so it likely reflects a read error. DNA of the CDR3: TGTGCCAGCAGCCCCAGGAGGGGGGGTAGGGTGACCCAGTACTTA. This codes for CASSPRRGGRVTQYL. J is TRBJ2-5 and V is TRBV11-2; D might be TRBD2 (7 bases). This CDR3 region has 15 residues. Germline V gives CDR1 SGHAT, CDR2 FQNNGV. Between the trimmed V and J ends, which lost 5 bases and 7 bases, there was a span of 20 bases.

The chain combines TRBV28 with TRBJ2-3, with a possible D match to TRBD2 (5 bases). The ends were cut back, 2 bases at V and 4 bases at J, with 13 bases in the middle. Looked up from germline, CDR1 is MDHEN and CDR2 is SYDVKM. The CDR3 spans 15 residues. The CDR3 region is CASSLVGEGADTQYF. In DNA, the CDR3 is TGTGCCAGCAGTTTAGTGGGAGAGGGTGCAGATACGCAGTATTTT.

This clonotype was found once. An end of the junction differs from the germline gene, which may be a read error. The chain employs TRBV11-2 and TRBJ2-7; 9 nucleotides agree with TRBD1. The germline V gene encodes CDR1 SGHAT and CDR2 FQNNGV. The CDR3 runs 18 residues. DNA of the CDR3: TGTGCCAGCAGCAGCTCATCGGGCGGGACAGGGAGCTACTACGTGCAGTACTTC. Translation: CASSSSSGGTGSYYVQYF. The variable domain in full, with the rest retrieved from reference TRBV11-2 and TRBJ2-7, is EAGVAQSPRYKIIEKRQSVAFWCNPISGHATLYWYQQILGQGPKLLIQFQNNGVVDDSQLPKDRFSAERLKGVDSTLKIQPAKLEDSAVYLCASSSSSGGTGSYYVQYFGPGTRLTVT.

A word on this clonotype: Compared with germline, one end of the junction differs, possibly owing to a read error. The gene calls are TRBV11-2 and TRBJ1-6; 7 bases match TRBD1. CDR1 SGHAT and CDR2 FQNNGV come from the germline V gene. This CDR3 is built from 15 residues. CDR3 nucleotides: TGTGCCAGCAGCTCCATGGACAGGACCAATTCACCCCTACACTTT. Amino acids: CASSSMDRTNSPLHF.